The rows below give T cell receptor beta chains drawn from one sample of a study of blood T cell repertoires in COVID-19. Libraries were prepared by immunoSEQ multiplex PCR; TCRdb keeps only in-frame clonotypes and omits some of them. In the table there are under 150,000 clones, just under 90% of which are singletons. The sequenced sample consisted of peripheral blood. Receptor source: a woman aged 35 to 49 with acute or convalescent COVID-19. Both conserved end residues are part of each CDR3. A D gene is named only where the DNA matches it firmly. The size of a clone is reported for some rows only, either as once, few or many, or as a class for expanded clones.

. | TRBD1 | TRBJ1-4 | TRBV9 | CASSVGQGGSEKLFF | TGTGCCAGCAGCGTAGGACAGGGTGGGAGTGAAAAACTGTTTTTT
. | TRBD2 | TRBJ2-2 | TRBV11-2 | CASSLGIGSGGLGELFF | TGTGCCAGCAGCTTAGGAATTGGGAGCGGGGGGCTCGGGGAGCTGTTTTTT
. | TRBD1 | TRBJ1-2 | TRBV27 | CASSLKGDRLNYGYTF | TGTGCCAGCAGTTTGAAGGGGGACAGACTTAACTATGGCTACACCTTC
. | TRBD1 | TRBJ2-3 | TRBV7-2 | CASSPWTGARYDTQYF | TGTGCCAGCAGCCCCTGGACAGGGGCCAGGTACGATACGCAGTATTTT
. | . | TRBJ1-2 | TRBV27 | CATRGYYGYTF | TGTGCCACTCGGGGGTACTATGGCTACACCTTC
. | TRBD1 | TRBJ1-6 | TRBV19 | CASSAGTGLNSPLHF | TGTGCCAGTAGTGCCGGGACAGGGCTGAATTCACCCCTCCACTTT
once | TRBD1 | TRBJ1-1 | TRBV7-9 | CASSLPGQGATEAFF | TGTGCCAGCAGCTTACCGGGACAGGGAGCCACTGAAGCTTTCTTT
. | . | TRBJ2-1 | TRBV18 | CASSPPTRPWGYFLGNEQFF | TGTGCCAGCTCACCACCCACCCGCCCCTGGGGCTATTTTCTGGGCAATGAGCAGTTCTTC
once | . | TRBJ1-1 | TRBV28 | CASSLSDGGNTEAFF | TGTGCCAGCAGTTTAAGTGACGGAGGGAACACTGAAGCTTTCTTT
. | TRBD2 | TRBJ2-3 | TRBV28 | CASSLRGLAPDTQYF | TGTGCCAGCAGTTTAAGGGGACTAGCCCCAGATACGCAGTATTTT